This entry lists 22 T cell receptor beta chains sequenced from one sample in a study of T cell changes during pregnancy in multiple sclerosis. Some clones are missing from TCRdb's copy, which holds only in-frame ones; the method was immunoSEQ multiplex PCR. This sample has some 69,000 clones; around 90% occur once, and the top ten carry more than 2%. The sample in question was peripheral blood, obtained in the second trimester of pregnancy. These receptors were collected from a female donor in good health, enrolled as a control in a pregnancy study.

This chain joins TRBV10-3 and TRBJ2-7, with TRBD1 as a possible D gene (6 bases). CDR1 and CDR2 (germline): ENHRY, SYGVKD. The CDR3 is 13 residues long. The V end lost 7 bases, the J end lost 7 bases, and 17 bases lay between the germline ends. The CDR3 spells CAIINSDSLEQYF. CDR3 bases: TGTGCCATCATTAATTCGGACAGTCTGGAGCAGTACTTC.

V gene TRBV5-1 combines with J gene TRBJ2-5; D not resolved. V lost 0 bases to trimming and J lost 2 bases, with 5 bases between them. The germline gives CDR1 SGHRS, CDR2 YFSETQ. CDR3 size: 13 residues. Here the CDR3 reads CASSLGGQETQYF. CDR3 in DNA: TGCGCCAGCAGCTTGGGCGGTCAAGAGACCCAGTACTTC.

The V gene is TRBV4-1, the J gene TRBJ2-1; possible D gene TRBD2, 5 bases. Germline assignment: CDR1 MGHRA and CDR2 YSYEKL. V lost 6 bases to trimming and J lost 8 bases, with 26 bases between them. CDR3 length: 17 residues. CDR3 DNA sequence: TGCGCCAGCAGTCTCGTCTTCGAGGGCCGCTACTCGGATGAGCAGTTCTTC. Its translation is CASSLVFEGRYSDEQFF.

This chain links TRBV28 with TRBJ2-7; 7 bases fit TRBD1. Per germline, CDR1 MDHEN and CDR2 SYDVKM. CDR3 length: 12 residues. V was clipped by 8 bases and J by 5 bases; unmatched bases: 6. In DNA, the CDR3 is TGTGCCAGCGCAAGAGGGGGCGACGAGCAGTACTTC. Translated: CASARGGDEQYF.

The chain uses TRBV5-6 and TRBJ1-4, with 9 nucleotides matching TRBD1. J was trimmed by 8 bases and V by 5 bases; bases with no gene match: 7. In germline, CDR1 is SGHDT, CDR2 YYEEEE. The CDR3 is made up of 14 amino acids. CDR3 bases: TGTGCCAGCAGACAACAGGGGGCGGAAGAAAAACTGTTTTTT. It codes for CASRQQGAEEKLFF.

The chain uses TRBV9 and TRBJ2-2, with 10 bases lining up with TRBD2. This CDR3 region has 18 residues. CDR1 is SGDLS, CDR2 YYNGEE, per germline. The J segment lost 4 bases and the V segment lost 0 bases, leaving 9 bases of the junction unmatched. The CDR3 DNA reads TGTGCCAGCAGCGTAGGTATAAGCGGGGGGGCCATCACCGGGGAGCTGTTTTTT. It codes for CASSVGISGGAITGELFF.

The V and J genes are TRBV6-5 and TRBJ2-3; D is possibly TRBD1 (6 bases). Germline-derived CDR1 and CDR2 are MNHEY and SVGAGI. CDR3 size: 14 residues. V was clipped by 5 bases and J by 2 bases, with 11 bases between them. The CDR3 DNA reads TGTGCCAGCAGTGTCCGGGACAACACAGATACGCAGTATTTT. Amino acids: CASSVRDNTDTQYF.

This rearrangement joins TRBV27 to TRBJ2-5; 10 bases are a match to TRBD2. Losses at the gene ends were 7 bases for V and 4 bases for J; bases not matched to a gene: 9. The germline CDR1 and CDR2 sequences are MNHEY and SMNVEV (reference sequence). The CDR3 has 15 amino acids. CDR3: CASKVSGRVGETQYF. Written as DNA, the CDR3 is TGTGCCAGCAAGGTCAGCGGGAGGGTGGGAGAGACCCAGTACTTC.

V and J are TRBV6-1 and TRBJ2-2; D might be TRBD1 (6 bases). The CDR3 totals 14 residues. Germline values: CDR1 MNHNS, CDR2 SASEGT. V shed 2 bases and J shed 4 bases, with 8 bases lying between them. The CDR3 spells CASSERQVTGELFF. DNA for the CDR3: TGTGCCAGCAGTGAACGACAGGTCACCGGGGAGCTGTTTTTT.

The CDR3 reads CASSYFGGSSYNEQFF. CDR3 nucleotides: TGTGCCAGCAGTTACTTTGGCGGGAGCTCCTACAATGAGCAGTTCTTC. The chain links TRBV6-5 to TRBJ2-1; TRBD2 aligns across 7 bases. V shed 1 base, J shed 0 bases, and the junction held 3 bases outside the gene matches. The germline CDR1 and CDR2 sequences are MNHEY and SVGAGI. The CDR3 runs to 16 residues.

V is TRBV5-4 and J is TRBJ2-1, with a weak D call TRBD2 (7 bases). This CDR3 spans 15 amino acids. CDR1 is SGHNT and CDR2 is YYREEE in the germline V gene (reference sequence). V was pared by 0 bases and J by 6 bases, with 13 bases between. Here the CDR3 DNA reads TGTGCCAGCAGCTTGGAGGGGGGGGGCAGCAATGAGCAGTTCTTC. This sequence encodes CASSLEGGGSNEQFF.

The chain uses TRBV7-9 and TRBJ2-5, with TRBD1 matching over 8 bases. The germline gives CDR1 SEHNR, CDR2 FQNEAQ (reference sequence). V was pared by 6 bases and J by 5 bases, with 8 bases of the junction left unmatched. The CDR3 covers 14 residues. The CDR3 reads CASSMTGAEETQYF. The DNA for the CDR3 is TGTGCCAGCAGTATGACAGGGGCGGAGGAGACCCAGTACTTC.

The rearrangement links TRBV30 to TRBJ1-1, with 7 bases that match TRBD1. Germline values: CDR1 GTSNPN, CDR2 SVGIG (reference sequence). V lost 2 bases to trimming and J lost 5 bases; unmatched junction nucleotides: 11. There are 15 residues in the CDR3. The CDR3 DNA follows: TGTGCCTGGAGTACTGGCGAGGGGGCGAGAACTGAAGCTTTCTTT. Translation: CAWSTGEGARTEAFF.

The chain uses TRBV29-1 and TRBJ2-7; 7 bases are a match to TRBD1. V lost 6 bases to trimming and J lost 0 bases; unmatched junction nucleotides: 20. The CDR3 consists of 18 residues. CDR1 is SQVTM and CDR2 is ANQGSEA in the germline V gene. The CDR3 is CSVANGVFGTASSYEQYF. The CDR3 DNA reads as TGCAGCGTCGCTAACGGGGTGTTCGGGACAGCTAGCTCCTACGAGCAGTACTTC.

This clone was recorded only once. The chain joins TRBV11-3 to TRBJ2-1; 8 positions match TRBD1. Germline lookup yields CDR1 SGHNT and CDR2 YENEEA. The CDR3 totals 15 residues. With 4 bases clipped from V and 3 bases from J, the junction kept 5 bases outside the gene matches. The CDR3 region has the DNA TGTGCCAGCAGCTCCCAGGGGGCCCACTACAATGAGCAGTTCTTC. Its translation: CASSSQGAHYNEQFF.

The chain is built from TRBV7-8 and TRBJ1-4; 10 bases match TRBD1. V lost 8 bases to trimming and J lost 4 bases; unmatched junction nucleotides: 16. Germline CDR1 is SGHVS and CDR2 is FQNEAQ. The CDR3 length is 18 residues. CDR3: CASGGGTGAAKYNEKLFF. The CDR3 nucleotides read TGTGCCAGCGGGGGGGGGACAGGGGCCGCCAAATATAATGAAAAACTGTTTTTT.

This chain uses TRBV7-3 with TRBJ2-3, with TRBD2 identical over 9 bases. The CDR3 covers 17 residues. The ends lost 4 bases at V and 2 bases at J; junction bases unmatched: 10. CDR1 is SGHTA and CDR2 is FQGTGA in the germline V gene. The CDR3: CASSSVQRGALTDTQYF. DNA for the CDR3: TGTGCCAGCAGCTCCGTCCAGCGGGGGGCCCTCACAGATACGCAGTATTTT.

The CDR3 loop is CASSPISSNNQPQHF. The CDR3 DNA follows: TGTGCCAGCTCACCTATCTCATCTAACAATCAGCCCCAGCATTTT. The rearrangement joins TRBV18 to TRBJ1-5; the D is unclear. V was pared by 3 bases and J by 3 bases, with 12 bases between. The CDR3 length is 15 residues. The germline V gene has CDR1 KGHSH and CDR2 LQKENI.

This chain connects TRBV6-1 to TRBJ2-7, with 10 bases identical to TRBD2. The length of the CDR3 is 15 residues. V lost 3 bases and J lost 2; bases outside the gene matches: 4. Germline V gives CDR1 MNHNS, CDR2 SASEGT. CDR3 residues: CASSDRLAGAYEQYF. The DNA of the CDR3 is TGTGCCAGCAGTGATAGACTAGCGGGTGCCTACGAGCAGTACTTC.

The V and J genes are TRBV18 and TRBJ1-2, with 8 bases fitting TRBD1. V lost 4 bases, J lost 6 bases, and 7 bases stayed unmatched. The germline V gene has CDR1 KGHSH and CDR2 LQKENI. This CDR3 is built from 14 residues. CDR3 amino acids: CASSLRTGSHGYTF. As DNA, the CDR3 is TGTGCCAGCTCACTTAGGACAGGGAGCCATGGCTACACCTTC. The full variable domain, its missing parts supplied by reference TRBV18 and TRBJ1-2, is NAGVMQNPRHLVRRRGQEARLRCSPMKGHSHVYWYRQLPEEGLKFMVYLQKENIIDESGMPKERFSAEFPKEGPSILRIQQVVRGDSAAYFCASSLRTGSHGYTFGSGTRLTVV.

The CDR3 region is CASSLSGDADTQYF. The CDR3 DNA reads TGTGCCAGCAGCTTATCAGGGGACGCAGATACGCAGTATTTT. The chain has TRBV7-3 and TRBJ2-3; D is possibly TRBD1 (6 bases). The CDR3 runs 14 residues. Germline CDR1 SGHTA, CDR2 FQGTGA. The germline V and J ends were trimmed by 2 bases and 4 bases, with 10 bases remaining between them.

This clone was picked up one time. One junction end does not reproduce the germline sequence, and a read error may be involved. The chain has TRBV7-3 and TRBJ1-1; 7 bases fit TRBD1. Germline V gene sequence: CDR1 SGHTA, CDR2 FQGTGA. This CDR3 has 14 amino acids. CDR3 amino acids: CASSVTGENTEAFF. In nucleotides, the CDR3 is TGTGCCAGCAGCGTAACAGGGGAAAACACTGAAGCTTTCTTT.